The rows below give T cell receptor beta chains drawn from one sample of a study of radiotherapy plus CTLA-4 blockade in lung cancer. Using immunoSEQ multiplex PCR, the repertoire was profiled, and TCRdb retains in-frame clones only, with some absent. The sample shows tens of thousands of clones, over 55% of them seen only once. Sequencing used peripheral blood, obtained from a patient treated with radiotherapy plus ipilimumab. The origin of the receptors is a human donor with non-small cell lung cancer who had stable disease on radiotherapy plus ipilimumab. Each CDR3 is given with its conserved first and last residue. D genes are given only for firm matches. The listing skips clone size in some rows; elsewhere it reads once, few, many or a size class.

d_gene	v_gene	abundance	len	j_gene	CDR3nt	CDR3aa
NA	TRBV5-1	NA	14	TRBJ1-2	TGCGCCAGCAGCTTGGATTGGCAGGGATCTGGCTACACCTTC	CASSLDWQGSGYTF
TRBD1	TRBV30	few	15	TRBJ1-2	TGTGCCTGGAGTCAGGGACAGGGCTTCGACTATGGCTACACCTTC	CAWSQGQGFDYGYTF
TRBD2	TRBV5-6	NA	16	TRBJ2-5	TGTGCCAGCAGCTCCACGGGGGGTATACAGGTGGAGACCCAGTACTTC	CASSSTGGIQVETQYF
NA	TRBV19	NA	16	TRBJ1-5	TGTGCCAGTAGTTCCGCGACTTATAATAGCAATCAGCCCCAGCATTTT	CASSSATYNSNQPQHF
NA	TRBV19	few	13	TRBJ2-7	TGTGCCAGTAGTATTTGGGGCGCCTACGAGCAGTACTTC	CASSIWGAYEQYF
TRBD2	TRBV30	NA	16	TRBJ2-2	TGTGCCTGCCTCAACGGGCAGCGGGGGCCGACCGGGGAGCTGTTTTTT	CACLNGQRGPTGELFF
TRBD1	TRBV7-9	NA	17	TRBJ2-3	TGTGCCAGCAGCGCCTCGGACAGGGGGATAAGCACAGATACGCAGTATTTT	CASSASDRGISTDTQYF
TRBD1	TRBV11-2	NA	17	TRBJ2-1	TGTGCCAGCAGAACGACGAACAGGGGGCGGCCCTACAATGAGCAGTTCTTC	CASRTTNRGRPYNEQFF
TRBD1	TRBV2	NA	15	TRBJ1-2	TGTGCCAGCAGGAACTCCGGGACAGGGGGAGATGGCTACACCTTC	CASRNSGTGGDGYTF
TRBD2	TRBV27	NA	15	TRBJ2-5	TGTGCCAGCAGTACCTTGGGCGGGGGGACGAAGACCCAGTACTTC	CASSTLGGGTKTQYF
TRBD1	TRBV6-5	NA	14	TRBJ2-7	TGTGCCACTACCGGGACAGGGGCCGATTACGAGCAGTACTTC	CATTGTGADYEQYF
TRBD2	TRBV6-4	NA	15	TRBJ2-1	TGTGCCAGCAGTGAGGGTAGCGGGGCCTTGAATGAGCAGTTCTTC	CASSEGSGALNEQFF
TRBD2	TRBV6-1	NA	14	TRBJ2-7	TGTGCCAGCACCGGGGGACTAGGCTCCTACGAGCAGTACTTC	CASTGGLGSYEQYF
NA	TRBV7-2	NA	15	TRBJ1-6	TGTGCCAGCAGCTTACGGGGGTCCTATAATTCACCCCTCCACTTT	CASSLRGSYNSPLHF
TRBD2	TRBV6-1	NA	13	TRBJ2-7	TGTGCCAGCAGTTTGATCGGGGGGTACGAGCAGTACTTC	CASSLIGGYEQYF
NA	TRBV5-1	NA	14	TRBJ2-1	TGCGCCAGCAGCAGCGGACAGCTCTACAATGAGCAGTTCTTC	CASSSGQLYNEQFF
TRBD1	TRBV5-4	NA	17	TRBJ2-3	TGTGCCAGCAGCCGACCCCGGACAGGCCAAATATCAGATACGCAGTATTTT	CASSRPRTGQISDTQYF
NA	TRBV12-5	NA	14	TRBJ2-5	TGTGCTAGTGGTTTGTATTCGCGGGGAGAGACCCAGTACTTC	CASGLYSRGETQYF
TRBD2	TRBV6-5	NA	15	TRBJ2-7	TGTGCCAGCAGCCCGGGGGGACTAGGGAGCTACGAGCAGTACTTC	CASSPGGLGSYEQYF
NA	TRBV27	few	15	TRBJ1-5	TGTGCCAGCAAGGCAGGGACTTATAGCAATCAGCCCCAGCATTTT	CASKAGTYSNQPQHF
TRBD2	TRBV7-9	NA	18	TRBJ2-2	TGTGCCAGCAGCACGCGAGGGGGACTAGCGGCTAACACCGGGGAGCTGTTTTTT	CASSTRGGLAANTGELFF
TRBD1	TRBV6-6	NA	13	TRBJ1-1	TGTGCCAGCAGTTACTCGGGACAGCTTGAAGCTTTCTTT	CASSYSGQLEAFF
TRBD1	TRBV5-6	few	15	TRBJ1-2	TGTGCCAGCAGCTTGACAGGACAGGCCATGTATGGCTACACCTTC	CASSLTGQAMYGYTF
TRBD1	TRBV5-1	NA	15	TRBJ1-5	TGCGCCAGCAGCTTGGAAGGACAGGGTAATCAGCCCCAGCATTTT	CASSLEGQGNQPQHF
NA	TRBV6-6	NA	15	TRBJ1-2	TGTGCCAGCAGCTCCGAATTCTCAGGGAGGGGGAGCTACACCTTC	CASSSEFSGRGSYTF
NA	TRBV6-1	NA	13	TRBJ2-7	TGTGCCAGCAGTCGTCAGGGGTTTGGCGAGCAGTACTTC	CASSRQGFGEQYF
TRBD2	TRBV19	NA	14	TRBJ2-7	TGTGCCAGTAGTGAACGGCGGGGGGCCGGCGAGCAGTACTTC	CASSERRGAGEQYF
NA	TRBV2	NA	12	TRBJ1-2	TGTGCCAGCAGTGCAGGGGACCATGGCTACACCTTC	CASSAGDHGYTF
NA	TRBV7-2	NA	17	TRBJ1-2	TGTGCCAGCAGCTTAGGGCCCAGGGCCCTAGGGGGCTATGGCTACACCTTC	CASSLGPRALGGYGYTF
NA	TRBV2	NA	14	TRBJ1-5	TGTGCCAGCCGCAGGGGAGGGGATGGTCAGCCCCAGCATTTT	CASRRGGDGQPQHF
NA	TRBV6-5	NA	14	TRBJ1-6	TGTGCCAGCAGGCGGGGTTCCTATAATTCACCCCTCCACTTT	CASRRGSYNSPLHF
TRBD1	TRBV7-6	NA	15	TRBJ1-1	TGTGCCAGCAGCCAGTTAGGACAGGTGAACACTGAAGCTTTCTTT	CASSQLGQVNTEAFF
TRBD1	TRBV9	NA	15	TRBJ1-3	TGTGCCAGCAGCGGAGGACAGGGGGCTGGAAACACCATATATTTT	CASSGGQGAGNTIYF
NA	TRBV5-1	once	13	TRBJ1-2	TGCGCCAGCAGCTTGGGACAGAGCAGTGGCTACACCTTC	CASSLGQSSGYTF
TRBD2	TRBV27	NA	15	TRBJ2-3	TGTGCCAGCAGTGCAACTAGCGGGGGGGCTTATACGCAGTATTTT	CASSATSGGAYTQYF
NA	TRBV7-9	few	17	TRBJ2-3	TGTGCCAGCAGCTTATATTTGTGGGGCACTAGCACAGATACGCAGTATTTT	CASSLYLWGTSTDTQYF
NA	TRBV27	few	13	TRBJ1-3	TGTGCCAGCCTAACAGTCTCTGGAAACACCATATATTTT	CASLTVSGNTIYF
NA	TRBV7-8	NA	14	TRBJ2-1	TGTGCCAGCAGCTTATCATCGCGGGACAATGAGCAGTTCTTC	CASSLSSRDNEQFF
NA	TRBV28	NA	12	TRBJ1-5	TGTGCCAGCCGAGGCGGGAATCAGCCCCAGCATTTT	CASRGGNQPQHF
NA	TRBV7-2	NA	11	TRBJ2-7	TGTGCCAGCAGCCCGGGGGACGAGCAGTACTTC	CASSPGDEQYF
NA	TRBV2	NA	11	TRBJ1-2	TGTGCCAGCAGTTACAGTGCTGGCTACACCTTC	CASSYSAGYTF
NA	TRBV27	NA	16	TRBJ1-6	TGTGCCAGCAGTTTTTTTGGGACAACCTATAATTCACCCCTCCACTTT	CASSFFGTTYNSPLHF
NA	TRBV7-9	NA	15	TRBJ2-5	TGTGCCAGCAGCTCCAAAGAGCGGGCGGGGGAGACCCAGTACTTC	CASSSKERAGETQYF
NA	TRBV11-3	NA	15	TRBJ2-5	TGTGCCAGCAGCTTAGACGGGTCCAGTCAAGAGACCCAGTACTTC	CASSLDGSSQETQYF
TRBD2	TRBV19	NA	14	TRBJ2-3	TGTGCCAGTAGTCCCGGGGGGGGAGCAGATACGCAGTATTTT	CASSPGGGADTQYF
NA	TRBV6-6	medium-sized	11	TRBJ2-7	TGTGCCAGCACCCAGGGTAGGGAGCAGTACTTC	CASTQGREQYF
NA	TRBV29-1	once	15	TRBJ1-2	TGCAGCGTTGGGGGGGAAAAGGTGGGGCTCTATGGCTACACCTTC	CSVGGEKVGLYGYTF
NA	TRBV4-1	NA	14	TRBJ1-4	TGCGCCAGCAGCCAAGACAGGGTTAGTGAAAAACTGTTTTTT	CASSQDRVSEKLFF
NA	TRBV11-1	NA	18	TRBJ2-1	TGTGCCAGCAGCTGGGGCCGGGGGACCCCGTTCTCCTACAATGAGCAGTTCTTC	CASSWGRGTPFSYNEQFF
NA	TRBV10-3	NA	13	TRBJ1-5	TGTGCCATCAGTGAGACCGGACAGCCAGCCCAGCATTTT	CAISETGQPAQHF
NA	TRBV15	NA	16	TRBJ1-3	TGTGCCACCACCAAAAGGGAGTCACACTCTGGAAACACCATATATTTT	CATTKRESHSGNTIYF
TRBD1	TRBV30	NA	14	TRBJ2-3	TGTGCCTGGAGTACAGGGGGTGGCACAGATACGCAGTATTTT	CAWSTGGGTDTQYF
TRBD1	TRBV9	once	14	TRBJ1-2	TGTGCCAGCAGGGCGACAGGGTCAGGCCGTGGCTACACCTTC	CASRATGSGRGYTF
NA	TRBV5-1	few	13	TRBJ1-2	TGCGCCAGCAGCTTGGCCGGGAGGGGTGGCTACACCTTC	CASSLAGRGGYTF
NA	TRBV7-2	NA	15	TRBJ2-6	TGTGCCAGCAGCTTAGCGGCCTCTGGGGCCAACGTCCTGACTTTC	CASSLAASGANVLTF